These 4 T cell receptor beta chains originate from one sample sequenced in a study of cytomegalovirus exposure and HLA in healthy donors. The PCR had 60 Vbeta and 13 Jbeta primers. Profiled with immunoSEQ multiplex PCR; TCRdb holds only in-frame clones, not every one. The table records about 150,000 clones, about 74% of them present only once. Input material: PBMCs. All receptors derive from a male donor in good health and CMV-seronegative.

This chain uses TRBV15 with TRBJ2-5; the match to TRBD1 covers 10 bases. The CDR3 totals 16 residues. Looked up from germline, CDR1 is LNHNV and CDR2 is YYDKDF (reference sequence). Trimming removed 3 bases from V and 5 bases from J; junction bases left unmatched: 9. The CDR3 loop is CATSRATGGVEETQYF. CDR3 bases: TGTGCCACCAGCAGGGCGACAGGGGGCGTGGAGGAGACCCAGTACTTC.

This chain uses TRBV9 with TRBJ2-7; 10 bases are a match to TRBD1. The CDR3 length is 15 residues. The germline V gene encodes CDR1 SGDLS and CDR2 YYNGEE. Trimming took 0 bases from V and 6 from J; bases not matched to a gene: 6. CDR3 sequence reads: CASSVGTGGWGEQYF. DNA of the CDR3: TGTGCCAGCAGCGTAGGGACAGGGGGTTGGGGCGAGCAGTACTTC.

This clone was seen only a few times. CDR3 DNA: TGCGCCAGCAGCCTTCGGACGGGAAACACCGGGGAGCTGTTTTTT. As protein: CASSLRTGNTGELFF. The genes are TRBV4-1 and TRBJ2-2; maybe TRBD2 (5 bases). CDR3 length: 15 residues. Germline V gene data show CDR1 as MGHRA and CDR2 as YSYEKL. Trimming removed 4 bases at V and 2 bases at J, with 11 bases between.

J is TRBJ2-3 and V is TRBV7-3; 7 nucleotides line up with TRBD2. Germline V gene lookup returns CDR1 SGHTA and CDR2 FQGTGA. J lost 1 base, V lost 0 bases, and 1 base had no gene match. The CDR3 consists of 15 residues. The CDR3 bases are TGTGCCAGCAGCTTAACCCTAGCGGGCACAGATACGCAGTATTTT. Its translation: CASSLTLAGTDTQYF.